A selection of T cell receptor beta chains follows, all from one sample in a study of beta chain features in type 1 diabetes. TCRdb keeps only in-frame clones here, not all; method: immunoSEQ multiplex PCR. This sample has roughly 170,000 clones, with about 13% found just once. The sequenced sample was central memory CD4+ T cells from blood. These receptors came from a woman aged 18-30 years in good health. Each CDR3 is given with its conserved first and last residue. A D gene is named only where the DNA matches it firmly. Size tells how often a clone was seen (once, few, many) or the class of an expanded clone, and some rows leave it out.

J gene: TRBJ2-5
D gene: NA
clone size: few
V gene: TRBV5-1
CDR3 protein: CASSRQVPKETQYF
CDR3 DNA: TGCGCCAGCAGCCGACAGGTTCCCAAAGAGACCCAGTACTTC

J gene: TRBJ1-2
D gene: TRBD1
clone size: NA
V gene: TRBV6-5
CDR3 protein: CASSSYTGGAKGGYTF
CDR3 DNA: TGTGCCAGCAGTTCATACACAGGGGGCGCAAAAGGGGGCTACACCTTC

J gene: TRBJ2-5
D gene: TRBD2
clone size: few
V gene: TRBV5-1
CDR3 protein: CASSSYRLSGTSGLETQYF
CDR3 DNA: TGCGCCAGCAGCTCTTACCGCCTTTCCGGGACTAGCGGGTTGGAGACCCAGTACTTC

J gene: TRBJ2-3
D gene: TRBD2
clone size: NA
V gene: TRBV29-1
CDR3 protein: CSVKRENSDTQYF
CDR3 DNA: TGCAGCGTTAAGCGGGAGAACTCAGATACGCAGTATTTT

J gene: TRBJ2-7
D gene: TRBD2
clone size: NA
V gene: TRBV7-6
CDR3 protein: CASSLGKTGTSGAYEQYF
CDR3 DNA: TGTGCCAGCAGCTTAGGAAAAACGGGGACTAGCGGGGCCTACGAGCAGTACTTC

J gene: TRBJ1-2
D gene: NA
clone size: few
V gene: TRBV4-1
CDR3 protein: CASSQDSRGLDGYTF
CDR3 DNA: TGCGCCAGCAGCCAAGATTCTAGGGGTTTAGATGGCTACACCTTC

J gene: TRBJ1-1
D gene: TRBD1
clone size: few
V gene: TRBV19
CDR3 protein: CASVPGQGYTEAFF
CDR3 DNA: TGTGCCAGTGTACCGGGACAGGGATACACTGAAGCTTTCTTT

J gene: TRBJ2-1
D gene: TRBD2
clone size: few
V gene: TRBV27
CDR3 protein: CASSPRGSGIYNEQFF
CDR3 DNA: TGTGCCAGCAGCCCTCGTGGTAGCGGGATCTACAATGAGCAGTTCTTC

J gene: TRBJ1-2
D gene: NA
clone size: NA
V gene: TRBV4-3
CDR3 protein: CASSQDRGGYGYTF
CDR3 DNA: TGCGCCAGCAGCCAAGATCGAGGGGGCTATGGCTACACCTTC

J gene: TRBJ1-1
D gene: TRBD1
clone size: few
V gene: TRBV18
CDR3 protein: CASSPTNRGEAFF
CDR3 DNA: TGTGCCAGCTCACCAACCAACAGGGGCGAAGCTTTCTTT

J gene: TRBJ2-1
D gene: TRBD2
clone size: NA
V gene: TRBV5-6
CDR3 protein: CASSRLLAGAYNEQFF
CDR3 DNA: TGTGCCAGCAGCCGTCTACTAGCGGGCGCTTACAATGAGCAGTTCTTC

J gene: TRBJ2-6
D gene: TRBD1
clone size: NA
V gene: TRBV7-9
CDR3 protein: CASSSPTGTEGANVLTF
CDR3 DNA: TGTGCCAGCAGCTCACCCACAGGGACAGAAGGGGCCAACGTCCTGACTTTC

J gene: TRBJ1-2
D gene: NA
clone size: NA
V gene: TRBV30
CDR3 protein: CAWSGRNYGYTF
CDR3 DNA: TGTGCCTGGAGTGGCAGAAACTATGGCTACACCTTC

J gene: TRBJ1-2
D gene: TRBD1
clone size: NA
V gene: TRBV13
CDR3 protein: CASSPGGDSDNYGYTF
CDR3 DNA: TGTGCCAGCAGCCCTGGCGGGGACAGTGATAACTATGGCTACACCTTC

J gene: TRBJ1-5
D gene: NA
clone size: NA
V gene: TRBV18
CDR3 protein: CASSPGSHSNQPQHF
CDR3 DNA: TGTGCCAGCTCACCGGGGAGTCATAGCAATCAGCCCCAGCATTTT

J gene: TRBJ2-7
D gene: TRBD2
clone size: NA
V gene: TRBV27
CDR3 protein: CASSSGLAGNSYEQYF
CDR3 DNA: TGTGCCAGCAGTTCAGGACTAGCGGGGAACTCCTACGAGCAGTACTTC

J gene: TRBJ2-5
D gene: TRBD2
clone size: NA
V gene: TRBV6-5
CDR3 protein: CASSSGLAGVQETQYF
CDR3 DNA: TGTGCCAGCAGTTCCGGACTAGCGGGGGTCCAAGAGACCCAGTACTTC

J gene: TRBJ2-7
D gene: TRBD1
clone size: few
V gene: TRBV7-8
CDR3 protein: CASSSGTGASSYEQYF
CDR3 DNA: TGTGCCAGCAGCTCAGGGACAGGGGCTAGCTCCTACGAGCAGTACTTC

J gene: TRBJ2-3
D gene: TRBD2
clone size: few
V gene: TRBV15
CDR3 protein: CATSRGTRSDTQYF
CDR3 DNA: TGTGCCACCAGCCGGGGGACTAGATCAGATACGCAGTATTTT

J gene: TRBJ2-5
D gene: TRBD2
clone size: few
V gene: TRBV30
CDR3 protein: CAWSFSGSETQYF
CDR3 DNA: TGTGCCTGGAGTTTCAGCGGGAGTGAGACCCAGTACTTC